What follows is one TCR beta chain and its context. Its target is not known. V shed 6 bases and J 6 bases; nucleotides not matched to a gene: 8. CDR1 and CDR2 (germline): SGHRS, YFSETQ. The CDR3 is 14 amino acids. The sample belongs to a study of blood T cells in healthy people across ages. General study findings and limits: As age increased, TCR beta diversity per million T cells fell in a roughly linear fashion. Investigators treated diversity estimates from one million T cells as underestimates.

A J-beta primer mix and a sample-barcoded 5' primer were used in a second PCR of about 7 to 12 cycles. TCRdb re-analysed the 5' RACE reads in MiXCR, keeping a single row per CDR3 protein. The sample lists some 900,000 distinct CDR3 sequences, roughly 48% occurring once. Isolation recovered at least 6.5 million PBMCs from every sample. The total RNA that was extracted per sample amounted to at least 5.5 micrograms. The TCR originated in a man younger than 40 in good health. The chain has TRBV5-1 and TRBJ2-3, with 9 bases aligning to TRBD2. The sequencing input was blood. CDR3 residues: CASNLAGVSDTQYF. In nucleotides, the CDR3 is TGCGCCAGCAACTTAGCGGGAGTATCGGATACGCAGTATTTT. The whole variable domain, filled in from reference TRBV5-1 and TRBJ2-3, reads KAGVTQTPRYLIKTRGQQVTLSCSPISGHRSVSWYQQTPGQGLQFLFEYFSETQRNKGNFPGRFSGRQFSNSRSEMNVSTLELGDSALYLCASNLAGVSDTQYFGPGTRLTVL.